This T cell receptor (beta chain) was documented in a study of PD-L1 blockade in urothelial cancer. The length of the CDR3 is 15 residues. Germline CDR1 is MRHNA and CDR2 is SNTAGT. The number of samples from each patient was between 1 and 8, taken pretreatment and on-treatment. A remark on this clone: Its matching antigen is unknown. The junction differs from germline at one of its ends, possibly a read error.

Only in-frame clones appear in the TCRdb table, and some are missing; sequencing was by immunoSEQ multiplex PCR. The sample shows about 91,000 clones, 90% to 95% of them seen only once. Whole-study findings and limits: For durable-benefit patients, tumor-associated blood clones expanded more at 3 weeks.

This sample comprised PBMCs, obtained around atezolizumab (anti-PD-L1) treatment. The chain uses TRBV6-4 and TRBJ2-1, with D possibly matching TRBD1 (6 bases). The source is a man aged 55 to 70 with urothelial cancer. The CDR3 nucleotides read TGTGCCAGCAGTGATCAACAGGGCTCCAACAATGAGCAGTTCTTC. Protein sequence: CASSDQQGSNNEQFF.